This T cell receptor (beta chain) appears in the sequencing data of a study of shared clonotypes between healthy human individuals. On the study more broadly: Per-donor plates numbered three CD4 naive, three CD4 memory, two CD8 naive and one CD8 memory.

Concerning this clone itself: The target antigen is unknown.

The table came from immunoSEQ multiplex PCR; TCRdb's copy has only in-frame clones and leaves some out. The sample carries some 2 million clones, around 96% recorded once. V was clipped by 2 bases and J by 4 bases, with 8 bases between them. The germline CDR1 and CDR2 sequences are ENHRY and SYGVKD. The CDR3 spans 13 residues. Study conclusions and caveats: Compared with memory subsets, naive subsets generally had larger estimated richness. It was the non-shared clonotypes that had lower generation probabilities than clonotypes shared by all four donors.

Terminally differentiated effector memory CD45RA+ cells were excluded from the naive CD8 cells, which were CD45RO-negative and positively selected for CCR7. Donors were healthy HIV-negative adults without recently reported acute infections or vaccinations. This chain uses TRBV10-3 with TRBJ1-1; D is undetermined. The receptor's source is a man between 18 and 35 years old in good health. Material for sequencing was naive CD8+ T cells sorted from blood. This chain's CDR3 is CAISEPGITEAFF. The DNA for the CDR3 is TGTGCCATCAGTGAGCCCGGGATCACTGAAGCTTTCTTT.